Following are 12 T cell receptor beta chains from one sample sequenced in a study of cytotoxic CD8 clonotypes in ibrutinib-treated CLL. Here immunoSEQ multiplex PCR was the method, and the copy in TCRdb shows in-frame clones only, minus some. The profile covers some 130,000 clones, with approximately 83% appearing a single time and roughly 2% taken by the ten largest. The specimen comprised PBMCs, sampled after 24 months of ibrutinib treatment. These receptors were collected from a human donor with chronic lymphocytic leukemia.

Here the CDR3 reads CASSHDQESANEKLFF. CDR3 nucleotide sequence: TGCGCCAGCAGCCATGACCAGGAATCAGCTAATGAAAAACTGTTTTTT. The rearrangement joins TRBV5-1 to TRBJ1-4; unclear D gene. CDR3 length: 16 amino acids. The V gene's germline CDR1 is SGHRS and CDR2 YFSETQ. Trimming pared 4 bases from V and 3 bases from J, leaving 16 bases between.

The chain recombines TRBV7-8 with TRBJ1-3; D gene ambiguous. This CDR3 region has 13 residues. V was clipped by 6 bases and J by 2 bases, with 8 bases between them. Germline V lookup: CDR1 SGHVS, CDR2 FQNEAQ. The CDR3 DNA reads TGTGCCAGCAGGTTCGGGGCTGGAAACACCATATATTTT. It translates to CASRFGAGNTIYF.

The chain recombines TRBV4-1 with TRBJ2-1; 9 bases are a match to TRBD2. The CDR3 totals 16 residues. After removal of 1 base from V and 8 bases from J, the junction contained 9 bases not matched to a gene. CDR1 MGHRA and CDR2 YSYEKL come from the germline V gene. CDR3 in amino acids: CASSQVSSGSYHEQFF. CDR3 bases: TGCGCCAGCAGCCAAGTTAGTAGCGGGAGTTACCATGAGCAGTTCTTC.

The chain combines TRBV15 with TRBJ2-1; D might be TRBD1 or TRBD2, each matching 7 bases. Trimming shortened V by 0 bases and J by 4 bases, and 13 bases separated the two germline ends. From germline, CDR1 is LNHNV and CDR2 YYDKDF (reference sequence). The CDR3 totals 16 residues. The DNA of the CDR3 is TGTGCCACCAGCAGAGACAGGGGGGGCCAATACAATGAGCAGTTCTTC. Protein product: CATSRDRGGQYNEQFF.

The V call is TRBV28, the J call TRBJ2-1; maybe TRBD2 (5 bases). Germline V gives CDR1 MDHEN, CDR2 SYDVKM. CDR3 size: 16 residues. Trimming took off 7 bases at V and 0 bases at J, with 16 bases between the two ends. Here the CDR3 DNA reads TGTGCCAGCAAGGCGGTGACGGGAAGCTCCTACAATGAGCAGTTCTTC. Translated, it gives CASKAVTGSSYNEQFF.

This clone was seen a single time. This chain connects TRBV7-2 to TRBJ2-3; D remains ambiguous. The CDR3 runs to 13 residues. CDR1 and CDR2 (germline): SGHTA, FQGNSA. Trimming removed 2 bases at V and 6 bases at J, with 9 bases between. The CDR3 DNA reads TGTGCCAGCAGCTTAATGGTGGGGGATACGCAGTATTTT. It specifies CASSLMVGDTQYF.

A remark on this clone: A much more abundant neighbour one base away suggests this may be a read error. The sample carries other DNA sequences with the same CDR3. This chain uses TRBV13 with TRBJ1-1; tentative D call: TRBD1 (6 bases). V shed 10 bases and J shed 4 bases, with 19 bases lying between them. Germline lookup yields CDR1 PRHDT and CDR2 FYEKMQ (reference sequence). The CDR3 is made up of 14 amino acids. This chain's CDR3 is CATEGGRGATEAFF. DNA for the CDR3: TGTGCCACCGAGGGGGGGCGGGGGGCCACTGAAGCTTTCTTT.

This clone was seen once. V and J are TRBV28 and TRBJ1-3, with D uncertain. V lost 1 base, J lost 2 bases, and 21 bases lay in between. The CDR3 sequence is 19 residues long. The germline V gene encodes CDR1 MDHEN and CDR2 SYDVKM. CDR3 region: CASSLFRGILEGTGNTIYF. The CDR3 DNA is TGTGCCAGCAGTTTATTCCGGGGAATCTTGGAGGGCACTGGAAACACCATATATTTT.

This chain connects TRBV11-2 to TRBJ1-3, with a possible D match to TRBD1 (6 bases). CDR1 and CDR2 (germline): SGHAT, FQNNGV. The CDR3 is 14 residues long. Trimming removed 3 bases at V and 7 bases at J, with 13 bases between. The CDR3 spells CASSFYRVRNTIYF. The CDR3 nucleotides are TGTGCCAGCAGCTTTTACAGGGTACGGAACACCATATATTTT.

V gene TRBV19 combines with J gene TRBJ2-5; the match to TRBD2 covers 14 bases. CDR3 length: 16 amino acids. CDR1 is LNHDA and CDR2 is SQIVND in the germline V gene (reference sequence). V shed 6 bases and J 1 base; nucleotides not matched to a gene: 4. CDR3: CASRTSGGASQETQYF. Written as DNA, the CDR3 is TGTGCCAGTAGGACTAGCGGGGGGGCTAGCCAAGAGACCCAGTACTTC. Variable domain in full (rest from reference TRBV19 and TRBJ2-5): DGGITQSPKYLFRKEGQNVTLSCEQNLNHDAMYWYRQDPGQGLRLIYYSQIVNDFQKGDIAEGYSVSREKKESFPLTVTSAQKNPTAFYLCASRTSGGASQETQYFGPGTRLLVL.

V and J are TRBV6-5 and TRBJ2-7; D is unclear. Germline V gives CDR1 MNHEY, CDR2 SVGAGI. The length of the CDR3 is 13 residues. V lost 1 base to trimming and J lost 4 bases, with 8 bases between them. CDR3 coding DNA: TGTGCCAGCAGTTACTACGACGGATACGAGCAGTACTTC. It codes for CASSYYDGYEQYF.

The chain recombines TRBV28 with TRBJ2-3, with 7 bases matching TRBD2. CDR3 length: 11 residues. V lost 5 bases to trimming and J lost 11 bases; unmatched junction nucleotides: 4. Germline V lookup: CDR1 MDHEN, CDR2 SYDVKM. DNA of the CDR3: TGTGCCAGCAGTGGAGGACTAGGGCAGTATTTT. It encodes CASSGGLGQYF. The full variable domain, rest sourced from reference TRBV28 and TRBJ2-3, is DVKVTQSSRYLVKRTGEKVFLECVQDMDHENMFWYRQDPGLGLRLIYFSYDVKMKEKGDIPEGYSVSREKKERFSLILESASTNQTSMYLCASSGGLGQYFGPGTRLTVL.